The text below deals with one TCR beta chain. Profiling relied on immunoSEQ multiplex PCR, and the TCRdb table lists in-frame clones only, not all of them. The data contain approximately 170,000 clones, 70% to 90% of them singletons. These data are taken from a study of blood T cell repertoires in COVID-19. Study-wide background: Italy, Spain and the United States were the sources of the convalescent and acute COVID-19 samples.

Trimming pared 4 bases from V and 10 bases from J, leaving 10 bases between. The length of the CDR3 is 11 residues. Germline values: CDR1 MDHEN, CDR2 SYDVKM. This TCR came from a woman aged 80 or over with COVID-19, enrolled during active disease. The chain couples TRBV28 to TRBJ1-1; D is perhaps TRBD1 (6 bases). Sequencing was carried out using peripheral blood. The CDR3 nucleotides are TGTGCCAGCAGTTCCTCAGGGGTAGCTTTCTTT. Translation: CASSSSGVAFF.